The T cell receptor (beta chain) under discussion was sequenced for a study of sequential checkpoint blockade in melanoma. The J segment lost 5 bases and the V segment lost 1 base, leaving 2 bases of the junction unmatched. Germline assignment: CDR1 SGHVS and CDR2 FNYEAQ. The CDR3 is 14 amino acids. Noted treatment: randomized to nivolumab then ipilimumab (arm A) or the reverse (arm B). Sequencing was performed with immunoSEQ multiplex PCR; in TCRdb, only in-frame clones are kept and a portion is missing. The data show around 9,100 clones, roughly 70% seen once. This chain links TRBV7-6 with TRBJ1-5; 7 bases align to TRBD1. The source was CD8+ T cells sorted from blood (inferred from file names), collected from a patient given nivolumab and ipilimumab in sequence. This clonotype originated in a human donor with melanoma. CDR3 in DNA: TGTGCCAGCAGCTTAGGGGGACAGTATCAGCCCCAGCATTTT. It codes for CASSLGGQYQPQHF.